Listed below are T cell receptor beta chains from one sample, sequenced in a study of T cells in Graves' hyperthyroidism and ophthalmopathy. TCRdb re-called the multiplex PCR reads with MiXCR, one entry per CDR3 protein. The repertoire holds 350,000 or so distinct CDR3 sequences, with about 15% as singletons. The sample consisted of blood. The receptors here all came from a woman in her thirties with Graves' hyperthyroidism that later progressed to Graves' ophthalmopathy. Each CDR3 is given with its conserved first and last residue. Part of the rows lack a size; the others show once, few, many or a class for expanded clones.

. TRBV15 CATSRDRDSSYNEQFF
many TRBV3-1 CASSQESILGEQYF
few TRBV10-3 CAIRDGLHEGEQFF
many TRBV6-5 CASSLGEEETQYF
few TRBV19 CASRSGSYSGEQYF
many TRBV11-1 CASSLYRPEETQYF
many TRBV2 CASSRTGGSYEQYF
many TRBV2 CASTSPGLAGWSSYEQYF
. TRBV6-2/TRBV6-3 CASSYIRDRAYSNQPQHF
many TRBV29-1 CSVGTGGNTGELFF
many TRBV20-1 CSATGTIQETQYF
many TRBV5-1 CASSWTQGLRSPLHF
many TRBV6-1 CASSPDTNSGNTIYF
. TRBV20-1 CSARTSSYQFEQFF
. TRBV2 CASSLTTPYEQYF
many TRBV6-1 CASSETVTDTQYF
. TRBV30 CAWSLQGIHTDTQYF
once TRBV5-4 CASSLFDGIYGYTF
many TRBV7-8 CASSSGHRGSYEQYF
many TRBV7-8 CASSSYRGSDTEAFF
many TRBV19 CASTPQTASTDTQYF
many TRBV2 CASRGITYEQYF
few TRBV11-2 CASSLSRDWDTGELFF
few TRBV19 CTSSMRSTDTQYF
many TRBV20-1 CSAPDRGATQYF
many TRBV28 CASNSPGGGQPQHF
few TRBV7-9 CASAGDRYLFYEQYF
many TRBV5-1 CASSSPGQQSEFADTQYF
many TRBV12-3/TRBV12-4 CASSGGTATHPYGYTF
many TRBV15 CATSRDLTGRDGYTF
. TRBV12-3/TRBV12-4 CASTSGASGRSEQFF
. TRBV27 CASSSRQGSSYEQYF
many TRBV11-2 CASSLAGAFSTDTQYF
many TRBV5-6 CASSLVTQGEINGYTF
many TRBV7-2 CASSLLNGRKETQYF
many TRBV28 CASSWTEDETQYF
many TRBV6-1 CASRRRTSGGYLTGELFF
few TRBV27 CASRSSGGAPEQYF
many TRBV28 CASSWNRVPSYEQYF
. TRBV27 CASSWVGVPYNEQYF